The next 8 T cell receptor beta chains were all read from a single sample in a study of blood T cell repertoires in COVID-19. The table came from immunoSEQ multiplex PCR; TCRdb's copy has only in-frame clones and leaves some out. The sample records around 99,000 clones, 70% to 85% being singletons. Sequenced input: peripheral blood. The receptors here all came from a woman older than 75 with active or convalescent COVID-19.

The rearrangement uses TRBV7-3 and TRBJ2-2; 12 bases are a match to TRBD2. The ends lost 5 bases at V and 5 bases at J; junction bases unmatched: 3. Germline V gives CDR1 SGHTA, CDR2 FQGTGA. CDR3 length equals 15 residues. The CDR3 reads CASSATSGSTGELFF. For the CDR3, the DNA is TGTGCCAGCAGCGCGACTAGCGGGAGTACCGGGGAGCTGTTTTTT. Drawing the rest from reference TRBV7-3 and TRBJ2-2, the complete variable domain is GAGVSQTPSNKVTEKGKYVELRCDPISGHTALYWYRQSLGQGPEFLIYFQGTGAADDSGLPNDRFFAVRPEGSVSTLKIQRTERGDSAVYLCASSATSGSTGELFFGEGSRLTVL.

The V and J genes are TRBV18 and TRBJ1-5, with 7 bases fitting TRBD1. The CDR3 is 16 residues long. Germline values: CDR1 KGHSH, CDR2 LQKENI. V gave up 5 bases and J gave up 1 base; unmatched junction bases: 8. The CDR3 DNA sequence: TGTGCCAGCTCAACAAGACAGGGAACGAGCAATCAGCCCCAGCATTTT. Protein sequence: CASSTRQGTSNQPQHF.

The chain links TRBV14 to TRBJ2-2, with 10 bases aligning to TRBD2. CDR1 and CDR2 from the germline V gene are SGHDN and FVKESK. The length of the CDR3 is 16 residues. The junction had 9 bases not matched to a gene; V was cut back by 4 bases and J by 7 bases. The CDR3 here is CASSLLAGVEIGELFF. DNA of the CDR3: TGTGCCAGCAGCCTCCTAGCGGGAGTAGAGATCGGGGAGCTGTTTTTT.

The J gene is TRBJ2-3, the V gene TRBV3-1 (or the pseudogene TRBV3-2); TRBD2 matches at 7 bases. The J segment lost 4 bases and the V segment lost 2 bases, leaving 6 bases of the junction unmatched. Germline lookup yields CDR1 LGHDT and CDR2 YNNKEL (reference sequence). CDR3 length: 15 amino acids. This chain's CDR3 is CASSQRAGWSDTQYF. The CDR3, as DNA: TGTGCCAGCAGCCAACGAGCGGGATGGTCAGATACGCAGTATTTT.

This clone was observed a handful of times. The DNA for the CDR3 is TGTGCCAGCAGCTTCATCATGAACACTGAAGCTTTCTTT. This codes for CASSFIMNTEAFF. The gene calls are TRBV11-1 and TRBJ1-1; D remains ambiguous. The CDR3 consists of 13 residues. The V and J ends lost 3 bases and 0 bases respectively, with 5 bases between them. CDR1 is SGHAT and CDR2 is FQDESV in the germline V gene (reference sequence).

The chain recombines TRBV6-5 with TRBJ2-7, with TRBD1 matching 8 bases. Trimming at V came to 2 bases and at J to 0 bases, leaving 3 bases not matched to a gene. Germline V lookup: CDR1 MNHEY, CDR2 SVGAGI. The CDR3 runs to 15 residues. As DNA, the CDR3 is TGTGCCAGCAGTTACGGGACAGGTAGCTCCTACGAGCAGTACTTC. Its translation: CASSYGTGSSYEQYF.

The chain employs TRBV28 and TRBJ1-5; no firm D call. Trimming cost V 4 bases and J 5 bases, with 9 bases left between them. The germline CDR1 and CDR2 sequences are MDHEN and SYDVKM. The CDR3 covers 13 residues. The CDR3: CASSYQFDQPQHF. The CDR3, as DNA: TGTGCCAGCAGTTATCAGTTTGATCAGCCCCAGCATTTT.

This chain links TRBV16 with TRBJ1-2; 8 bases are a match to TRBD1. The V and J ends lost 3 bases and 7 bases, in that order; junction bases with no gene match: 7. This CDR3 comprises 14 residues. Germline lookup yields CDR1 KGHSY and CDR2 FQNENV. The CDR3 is CASSHPTGAGGYTF. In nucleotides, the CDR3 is TGTGCCAGCAGCCACCCGACAGGGGCGGGTGGCTACACCTTC.